The 10 T cell receptor beta chains given below trace back to one sample, sequenced in a study of T cells after yellow fever vaccination. TCRdb ran MiXCR on the 5' RACE reads and lists one entry per CDR3 protein. The profile covers 600,000 to 750,000 distinct CDR3 sequences, with more than 9% appearing a single time and more than 12% taken by the ten largest. The specimen was PBMCs, collected on the day of the yellow fever booster vaccination. Source of these receptors: a young man who received the YFV17D yellow fever vaccine.

This clonotype was found a few times. The chain links TRBV18 to TRBJ2-2; TRBD1 matches 11 bases. Germline CDR1 KGHSH, CDR2 LQKENI. The CDR3 spans 16 residues. The V segment lost 2 bases and the J segment 3 bases; nucleotides outside the gene matches: 2. This chain's CDR3 is CASSPTGQGDTGELFF. DNA of the CDR3: TGTGCCAGCTCACCAACGGGACAGGGGGACACCGGGGAGCTGTTTTTT.

This clonotype was counted ten times or more. This sequence joins TRBV5-1 and TRBJ1-5, with TRBD1 matching over 8 bases. Germline V CDR1 and CDR2: SGHRS, YFSETQ. The CDR3 totals 15 residues. J was trimmed by 1 base and V by 1 base; bases with no gene match: 1. The CDR3: CASSLQGASNQPQHF. The CDR3 DNA sequence: TGCGCCAGCAGCTTGCAGGGGGCAAGCAATCAGCCCCAGCATTTT.

This chain uses TRBV14 with TRBJ1-3; D ambiguous. V was shortened by 2 bases and J by 0 bases, with 5 bases between the two germline ends. CDR3 length: 14 amino acids. Germline V gene lookup returns CDR1 SGHDN and CDR2 FVKESK. The CDR3, as DNA: TGTGCCAGCAGCCAACTGGGCTCTGGAAACACCATATATTTT. Translated, it gives CASSQLGSGNTIYF.

This clonotype was detected only a few times. The genes are TRBV20-1 and TRBJ1-1; the match to TRBD1 covers 8 bases. Per germline, CDR1 DFQATT and CDR2 SNEGSKA (reference sequence). V dropped 4 bases and J dropped 9; count of bases not matched to a gene: 10. The CDR3 sequence is 13 residues long. The CDR3 nucleotides are TGCAGTGCTACGATGACAGGGGAGCTTCAAGCTTTCTTT. Its protein product is CSATMTGELQAFF.

The chain carries TRBV6-2 or TRBV6-3 and TRBJ2-7; 9 bases line up with TRBD1. The V and J ends lost 6 bases and 6 bases, in that order; junction bases with no gene match: 9. The V gene's germline CDR1 is MNHEY and CDR2 SVGEGT. CDR3 size: 14 residues. CDR3 residues: CASRRVGQGSEQYF. CDR3 sequence (DNA): TGTGCCAGCAGGCGCGTAGGACAGGGGAGCGAGCAGTACTTC.

This clonotype was observed a handful of times. This chain joins TRBV28 and TRBJ2-7, with 9 bases lining up with TRBD1. CDR1 and CDR2 from the germline V gene are MDHEN and SYDVKM. J was trimmed by 5 bases and V by 5 bases; bases with no gene match: 7. CDR3 length equals 14 residues. The CDR3 coding sequence is TGTGCCAGCAGTCCCTGGACAGGGGCCCACGAGCAGTACTTC. Its translation is CASSPWTGAHEQYF.

The CDR3 region is CASSVAGPDTQYF. The CDR3, as DNA: TGTGCCAGCAGTGTCGCAGGGCCAGATACGCAGTATTTT. This chain links TRBV27 with TRBJ2-3; maybe TRBD1 (5 bases). The CDR3 has 13 amino acids. V gave up 5 bases and J gave up 4 bases, with 10 bases separating them. Germline CDR1 is MNHEY and CDR2 is SMNVEV (reference sequence).

V usage is TRBV5-4 and J usage is TRBJ2-3; tentative D call: TRBD2 (6 bases). V lost 1 base and J 0 bases, leaving 12 bases between the germline ends. In germline, CDR1 is SGHNT, CDR2 YYREEE (reference sequence). The CDR3 runs 16 residues. The CDR3 DNA follows: TGTGCCAGCAGCTTGCTGGCGGGATTTAGCACAGATACGCAGTATTTT. This encodes CASSLLAGFSTDTQYF.

V gene TRBV5-6 combines with J gene TRBJ1-1; TRBD1 is a possible D gene (5 bases). Trimming took 5 bases from V and 3 from J, leaving 14 bases between them. The CDR3 length is 14 residues. The germline V gene has CDR1 SGHDT and CDR2 YYEEEE. This CDR3 is CASRTQGGHTEAFF. The CDR3 DNA follows: TGTGCCAGCAGGACGCAGGGAGGCCACACTGAAGCTTTCTTT.

This clonotype was counted many times. CDR3 loop: CASSFFRGGLSYNEQFF. As DNA, the CDR3 is TGTGCCAGCAGCTTTTTCAGGGGCGGACTCTCCTACAATGAGCAGTTCTTC. The chain combines TRBV7-9 with TRBJ2-1, with D possibly being TRBD1 (6 bases). The CDR3 extends over 17 amino acids. Trimming pared 3 bases from V and 0 bases from J, leaving 15 bases between. From germline, CDR1 is SEHNR and CDR2 FQNEAQ (reference sequence).